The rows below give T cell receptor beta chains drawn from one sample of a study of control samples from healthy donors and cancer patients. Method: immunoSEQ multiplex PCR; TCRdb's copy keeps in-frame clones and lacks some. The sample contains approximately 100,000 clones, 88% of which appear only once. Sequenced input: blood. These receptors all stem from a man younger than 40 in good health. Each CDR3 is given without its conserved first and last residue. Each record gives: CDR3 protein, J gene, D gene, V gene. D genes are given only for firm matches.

CDR3 protein: ASGLVPFRLAGYTISYNEQF; J gene: TRBJ2-1; D gene: TRBD2; V gene: TRBV12-5
CDR3 protein: SAWGDRPNEKLF; J gene: TRBJ1-4; D gene: .; V gene: TRBV29-1
CDR3 protein: ASSGREGLEQF; J gene: TRBJ2-1; D gene: TRBD2; V gene: TRBV2
CDR3 protein: ASMEKGKGLNEQF; J gene: TRBJ2-1; D gene: .; V gene: TRBV19
CDR3 protein: ASSIGEAGGYT; J gene: TRBJ1-2; D gene: .; V gene: TRBV19
CDR3 protein: ASSVATEAF; J gene: TRBJ1-1; D gene: .; V gene: TRBV6-6
CDR3 protein: ASKLQGDSPLH; J gene: TRBJ1-6; D gene: .; V gene: TRBV5-1
CDR3 protein: ASSQQGSYEQY; J gene: TRBJ2-7; D gene: .; V gene: TRBV3-1/TRBV3-2
CDR3 protein: ASIPGHSSDTQY; J gene: TRBJ2-3; D gene: .; V gene: TRBV2
CDR3 protein: ASSFSGGQGVAGYT; J gene: TRBJ1-2; D gene: TRBD1; V gene: TRBV27
CDR3 protein: ASSVLGLAGEDTQY; J gene: TRBJ2-3; D gene: TRBD2; V gene: TRBV5-6
CDR3 protein: ASSPREVLMNTEAF; J gene: TRBJ1-1; D gene: .; V gene: TRBV5-6
CDR3 protein: ASSGRLGSAYNEQF; J gene: TRBJ2-1; D gene: .; V gene: TRBV2
CDR3 protein: ASKERTGGARFEAF; J gene: TRBJ1-1; D gene: TRBD1; V gene: TRBV2
CDR3 protein: ASSLGGVHSGNTIY; J gene: TRBJ1-3; D gene: .; V gene: TRBV5-6
CDR3 protein: ASSSYGATNEKLF; J gene: TRBJ1-4; D gene: .; V gene: TRBV27
CDR3 protein: ASSIRDTNEKLF; J gene: TRBJ1-4; D gene: .; V gene: TRBV19
CDR3 protein: ASSPGTVSSYNEQF; J gene: TRBJ2-1; D gene: .; V gene: TRBV11-2
CDR3 protein: ASSLVLNEKLF; J gene: TRBJ1-4; D gene: .; V gene: TRBV7-7
CDR3 protein: ATSDLQWGGTDTQY; J gene: TRBJ2-3; D gene: .; V gene: TRBV24-1
CDR3 protein: ASSYEFGSYEQY; J gene: TRBJ2-7; D gene: .; V gene: TRBV6-2/TRBV6-3
CDR3 protein: ATSDWSVTDTQY; J gene: TRBJ2-3; D gene: .; V gene: TRBV24-1
CDR3 protein: ASSTPGPTYEQY; J gene: TRBJ2-7; D gene: .; V gene: TRBV6-5
CDR3 protein: ASSESKGNTEAF; J gene: TRBJ1-1; D gene: .; V gene: TRBV10-2
CDR3 protein: ASSLPSSASADSYEQY; J gene: .; D gene: .; V gene: TRBV5-1
CDR3 protein: ASSFPLDSGDTEAF; J gene: TRBJ1-1; D gene: .; V gene: TRBV19
CDR3 protein: ASSPDRGPDNEKLF; J gene: TRBJ1-4; D gene: TRBD1; V gene: TRBV7-2
CDR3 protein: ASSGKSVAGGPSFYEQF; J gene: TRBJ2-1; D gene: TRBD2; V gene: TRBV4-1
CDR3 protein: ASSQVGRAGNTIY; J gene: TRBJ1-3; D gene: .; V gene: TRBV4-1
CDR3 protein: ASSLVGAGYSYNEQF; J gene: TRBJ2-1; D gene: .; V gene: TRBV5-6
CDR3 protein: AGTGGSTDTQY; J gene: TRBJ2-3; D gene: TRBD1; V gene: TRBV7-9
CDR3 protein: ASRAGTSGYNEQF; J gene: TRBJ2-1; D gene: TRBD2; V gene: TRBV19
CDR3 protein: ASSLSGGQGGLF; J gene: TRBJ2-2; D gene: TRBD1; V gene: TRBV27
CDR3 protein: SVDRYNEQF; J gene: TRBJ2-1; D gene: .; V gene: TRBV29-1
CDR3 protein: ASSLIRYQGASEKLF; J gene: TRBJ1-4; D gene: TRBD1; V gene: TRBV7-9
CDR3 protein: ASSLRSWDSEAF; J gene: TRBJ1-1; D gene: TRBD1; V gene: TRBV18
CDR3 protein: ASSSFFNEQF; J gene: TRBJ2-1; D gene: .; V gene: TRBV5-1
CDR3 protein: ASSGGWGMGSYNEQF; J gene: TRBJ2-1; D gene: .; V gene: TRBV6-1
CDR3 protein: ASSSRDPRAYEQY; J gene: TRBJ2-7; D gene: .; V gene: TRBV5-1
CDR3 protein: AWREGGYSPLH; J gene: TRBJ1-6; D gene: .; V gene: TRBV30
CDR3 protein: ASSWGIPGQGDYEQY; J gene: TRBJ2-7; D gene: TRBD1; V gene: TRBV5-4
CDR3 protein: ASSIGQQNTEAF; J gene: TRBJ1-1; D gene: .; V gene: TRBV19
CDR3 protein: ASSSQAQIYEQY; J gene: TRBJ2-7; D gene: .; V gene: TRBV7-2
CDR3 protein: ASSPTETKASAIPTDTQY; J gene: TRBJ2-3; D gene: .; V gene: TRBV21-1
CDR3 protein: ASSLVGPLGDEQF; J gene: TRBJ2-1; D gene: .; V gene: TRBV11-2